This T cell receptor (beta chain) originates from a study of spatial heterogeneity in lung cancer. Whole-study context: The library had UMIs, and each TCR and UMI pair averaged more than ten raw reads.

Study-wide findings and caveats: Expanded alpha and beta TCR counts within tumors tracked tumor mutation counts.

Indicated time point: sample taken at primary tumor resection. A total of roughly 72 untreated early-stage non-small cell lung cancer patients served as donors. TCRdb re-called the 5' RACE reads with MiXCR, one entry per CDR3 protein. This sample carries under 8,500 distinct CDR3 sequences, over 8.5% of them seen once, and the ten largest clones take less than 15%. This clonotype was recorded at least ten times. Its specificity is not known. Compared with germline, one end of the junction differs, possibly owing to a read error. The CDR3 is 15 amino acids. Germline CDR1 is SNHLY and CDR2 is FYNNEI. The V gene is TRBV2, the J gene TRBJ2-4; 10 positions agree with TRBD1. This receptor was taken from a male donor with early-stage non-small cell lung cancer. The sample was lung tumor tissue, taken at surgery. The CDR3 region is CASSDGTGAHRESDF. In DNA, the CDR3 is TGTGCCAGCAGTGACGGGACAGGGGCCCATAGGGAGTCGGACTTC.